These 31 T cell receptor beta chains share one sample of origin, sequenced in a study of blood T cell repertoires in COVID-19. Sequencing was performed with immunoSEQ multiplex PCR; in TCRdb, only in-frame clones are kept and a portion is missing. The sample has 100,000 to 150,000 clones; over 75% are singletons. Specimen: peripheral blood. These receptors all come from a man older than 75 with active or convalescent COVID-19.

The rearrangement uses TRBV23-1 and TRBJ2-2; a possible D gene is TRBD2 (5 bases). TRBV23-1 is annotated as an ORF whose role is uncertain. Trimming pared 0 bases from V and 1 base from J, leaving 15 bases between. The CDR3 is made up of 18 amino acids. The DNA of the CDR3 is TGCGCCAGCAGTCAATCCTACGGGGAGTGTTGGAACACCGGGGAGCTGTTTTTT. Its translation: CASSQSYGECWNTGELFF.

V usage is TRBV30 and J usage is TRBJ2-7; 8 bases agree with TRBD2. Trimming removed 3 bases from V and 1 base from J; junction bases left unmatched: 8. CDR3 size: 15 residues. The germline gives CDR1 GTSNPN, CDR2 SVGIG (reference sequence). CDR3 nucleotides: TGTGCCTGGAGGGGGGGACTAGTCCATTCCTACGAGCAGTACTTC. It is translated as CAWRGGLVHSYEQYF.

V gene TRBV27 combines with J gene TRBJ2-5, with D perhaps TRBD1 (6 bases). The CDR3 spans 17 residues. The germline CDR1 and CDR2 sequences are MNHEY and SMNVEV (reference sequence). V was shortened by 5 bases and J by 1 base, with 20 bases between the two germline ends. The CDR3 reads CASSLAAAGVVQETQYF. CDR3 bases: TGTGCCAGCAGTCTCGCCGCGGCAGGGGTGGTCCAAGAGACCCAGTACTTC.

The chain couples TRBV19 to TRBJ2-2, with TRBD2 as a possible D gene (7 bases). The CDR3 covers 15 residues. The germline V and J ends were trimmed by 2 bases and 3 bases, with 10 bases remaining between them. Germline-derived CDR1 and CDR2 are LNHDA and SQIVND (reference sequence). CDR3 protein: CASSIRRGHTGELFF. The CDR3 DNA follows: TGTGCCAGTAGTATACGGCGGGGGCACACCGGGGAGCTGTTTTTT.

CDR3 in DNA: TGTGCCAGCAGTCCCCAGGGACAGCAGGTCTATGGCTACACCTTC. Its translation: CASSPQGQQVYGYTF. The chain is built from TRBV25-1 and TRBJ1-2; 7 nucleotides match TRBD1. There are 15 residues in the CDR3. Germline values: CDR1 MGHDK, CDR2 SYGVNS. V was pared by 5 bases and J by 4 bases, with 10 bases of the junction left unmatched.

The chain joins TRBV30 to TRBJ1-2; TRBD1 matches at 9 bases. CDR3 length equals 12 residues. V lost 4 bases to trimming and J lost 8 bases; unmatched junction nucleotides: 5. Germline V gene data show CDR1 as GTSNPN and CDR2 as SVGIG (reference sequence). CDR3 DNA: TGTGCCTGGATGGACAGGGGATACGGCTACACCTTC. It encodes CAWMDRGYGYTF.

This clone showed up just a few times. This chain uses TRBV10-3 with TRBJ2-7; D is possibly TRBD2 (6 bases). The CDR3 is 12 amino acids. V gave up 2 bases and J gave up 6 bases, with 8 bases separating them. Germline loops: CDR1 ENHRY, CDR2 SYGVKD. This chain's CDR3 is CAISEPEGEQYF. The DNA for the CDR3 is TGTGCCATCAGTGAGCCGGAGGGCGAGCAGTACTTC.

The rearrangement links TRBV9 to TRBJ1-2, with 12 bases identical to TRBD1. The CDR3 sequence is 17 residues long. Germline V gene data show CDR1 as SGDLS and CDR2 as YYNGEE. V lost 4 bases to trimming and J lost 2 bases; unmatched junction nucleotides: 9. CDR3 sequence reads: CASSIGTGGSFNYGYTF. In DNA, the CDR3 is TGTGCCAGCAGCATCGGGACAGGGGGCAGTTTCAACTATGGCTACACCTTC. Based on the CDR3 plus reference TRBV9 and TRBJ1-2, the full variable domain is DSGVTQTPKHLITATGQRVTLRCSPRSGDLSVYWYQQSLDQGLQFLIQYYNGEERAKGNILERFSAQQFPDLHSELNLSSLELGDSALYFCASSIGTGGSFNYGYTFGSGTRLTVV.

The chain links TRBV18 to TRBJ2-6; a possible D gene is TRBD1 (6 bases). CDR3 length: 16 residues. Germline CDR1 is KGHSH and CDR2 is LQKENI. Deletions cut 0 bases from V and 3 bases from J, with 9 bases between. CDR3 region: CASSPPNRVGANVLTF. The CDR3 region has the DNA TGTGCCAGCTCACCACCCAACAGGGTTGGGGCCAACGTCCTGACTTTC.

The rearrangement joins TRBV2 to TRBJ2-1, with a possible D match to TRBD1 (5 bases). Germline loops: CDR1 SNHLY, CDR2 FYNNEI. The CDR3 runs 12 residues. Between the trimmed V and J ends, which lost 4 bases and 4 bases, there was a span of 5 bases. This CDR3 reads CASSGTYNEQFF. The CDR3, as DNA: TGTGCCAGCAGTGGGACATACAATGAGCAGTTCTTC. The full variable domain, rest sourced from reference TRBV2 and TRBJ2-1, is EPEVTQTPSHQVTQMGQEVILRCVPISNHLYFYWYRQILGQKVEFLVSFYNNEISEKSEIFDDQFSVERPDGSNFTLKIRSTKLEDSAMYFCASSGTYNEQFFGPGTRLTVL.

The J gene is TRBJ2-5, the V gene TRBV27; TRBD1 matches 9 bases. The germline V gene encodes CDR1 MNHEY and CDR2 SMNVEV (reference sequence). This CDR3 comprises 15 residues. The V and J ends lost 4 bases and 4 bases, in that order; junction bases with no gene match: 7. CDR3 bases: TGTGCCAGCAGTTCAGGACAGGGGTGGGGAGAGACCCAGTACTTC. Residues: CASSSGQGWGETQYF.

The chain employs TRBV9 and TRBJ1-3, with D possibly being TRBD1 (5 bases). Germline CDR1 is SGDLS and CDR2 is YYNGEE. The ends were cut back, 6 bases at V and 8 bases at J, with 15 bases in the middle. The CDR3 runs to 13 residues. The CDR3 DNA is TGTGCCAGCACTACAGGACCCTCCGACACCATATATTTT. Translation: CASTTGPSDTIYF.

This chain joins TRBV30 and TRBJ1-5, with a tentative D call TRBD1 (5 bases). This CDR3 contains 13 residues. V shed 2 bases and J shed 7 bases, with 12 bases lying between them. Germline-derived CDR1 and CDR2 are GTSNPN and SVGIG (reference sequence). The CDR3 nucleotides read TGTGCCTGGAGTCCGGGGCGGGGGCAGCCCCAGCATTTT. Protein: CAWSPGRGQPQHF.

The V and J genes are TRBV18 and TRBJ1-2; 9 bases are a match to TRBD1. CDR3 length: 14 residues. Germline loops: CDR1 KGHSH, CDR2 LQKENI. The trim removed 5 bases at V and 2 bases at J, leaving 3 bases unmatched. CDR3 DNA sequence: TGTGCCAGCTCAACGGGACAGGGAAACTATGGCTACACCTTC. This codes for CASSTGQGNYGYTF. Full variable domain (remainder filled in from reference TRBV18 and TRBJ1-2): NAGVMQNPRHLVRRRGQEARLRCSPMKGHSHVYWYRQLPEEGLKFMVYLQKENIIDESGMPKERFSAEFPKEGPSILRIQQVVRGDSAAYFCASSTGQGNYGYTFGSGTRLTVV.

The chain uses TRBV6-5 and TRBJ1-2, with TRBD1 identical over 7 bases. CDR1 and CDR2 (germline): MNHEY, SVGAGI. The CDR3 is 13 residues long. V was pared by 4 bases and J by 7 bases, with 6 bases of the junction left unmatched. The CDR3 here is CASSWDSLGGYTF. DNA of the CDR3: TGTGCCAGCAGTTGGGACAGCTTGGGTGGCTACACCTTC.

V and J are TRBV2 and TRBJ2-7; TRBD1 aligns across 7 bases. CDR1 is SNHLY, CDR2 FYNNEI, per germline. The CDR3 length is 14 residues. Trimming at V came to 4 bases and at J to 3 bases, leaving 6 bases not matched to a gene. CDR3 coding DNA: TGTGCCAGCAGTGCAAGACAGGGTGGCTACGAGCAGTACTTC. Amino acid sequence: CASSARQGGYEQYF.

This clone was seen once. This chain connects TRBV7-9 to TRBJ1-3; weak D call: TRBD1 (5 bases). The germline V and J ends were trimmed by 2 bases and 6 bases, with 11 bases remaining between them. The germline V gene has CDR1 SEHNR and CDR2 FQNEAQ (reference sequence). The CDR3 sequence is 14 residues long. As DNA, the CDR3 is TGTGCCAGCAGCTTATCAGGGTTTGAAAACACCATATATTTT. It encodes CASSLSGFENTIYF.

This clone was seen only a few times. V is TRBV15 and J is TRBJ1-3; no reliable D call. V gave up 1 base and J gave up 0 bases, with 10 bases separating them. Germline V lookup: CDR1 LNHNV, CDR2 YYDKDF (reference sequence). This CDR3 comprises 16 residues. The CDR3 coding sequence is TGTGCCACCAGCAGAGGCGAAAGCTCCTCTGGAAACACCATATATTTT. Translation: CATSRGESSSGNTIYF. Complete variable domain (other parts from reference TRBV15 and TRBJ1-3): DAMVIQNPRYQVTQFGKPVTLSCSQTLNHNVMYWYQQKSSQAPKLLFHYYDKDFNNEADTPDNFQSRRPNTSFCFLDIRSPGLGDTAMYLCATSRGESSSGNTIYFGEGSWLTVV.

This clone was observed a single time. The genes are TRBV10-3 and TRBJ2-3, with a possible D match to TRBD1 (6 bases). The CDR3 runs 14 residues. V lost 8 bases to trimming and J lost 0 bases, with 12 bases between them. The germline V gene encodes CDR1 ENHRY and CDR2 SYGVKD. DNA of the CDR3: TGTGCCATCCAGCAGGGGCTTAGCACAGATACGCAGTATTTT. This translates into CAIQQGLSTDTQYF.

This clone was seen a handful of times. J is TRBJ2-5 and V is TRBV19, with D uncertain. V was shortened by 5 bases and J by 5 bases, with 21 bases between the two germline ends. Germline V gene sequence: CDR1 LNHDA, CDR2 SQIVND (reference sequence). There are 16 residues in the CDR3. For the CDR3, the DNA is TGTGCCAGTAGTCCTACACTATCGAACCTCCATGAGACCCAGTACTTC. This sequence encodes CASSPTLSNLHETQYF.

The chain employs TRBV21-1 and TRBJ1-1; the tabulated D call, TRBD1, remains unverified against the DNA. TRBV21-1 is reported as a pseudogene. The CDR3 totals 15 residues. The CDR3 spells CASSARDRPNTEAFF. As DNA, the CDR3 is TGTGCCAGCAGCGCCCGGGACAGACCCAACACTGAAGCTTTCTTT.

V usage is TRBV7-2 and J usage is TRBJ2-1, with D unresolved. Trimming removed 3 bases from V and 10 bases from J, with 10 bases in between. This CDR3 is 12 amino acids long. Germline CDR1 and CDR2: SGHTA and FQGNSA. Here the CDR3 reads CASSFRNGEQFF. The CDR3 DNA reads TGTGCCAGCAGCTTCCGGAACGGGGAGCAGTTCTTC.

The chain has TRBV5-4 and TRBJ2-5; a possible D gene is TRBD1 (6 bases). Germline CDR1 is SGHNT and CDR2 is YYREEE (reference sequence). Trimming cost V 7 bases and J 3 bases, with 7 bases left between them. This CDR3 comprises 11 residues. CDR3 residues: CASGQKETQYF. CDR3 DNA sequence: TGTGCCAGCGGACAGAAAGAGACCCAGTACTTC.

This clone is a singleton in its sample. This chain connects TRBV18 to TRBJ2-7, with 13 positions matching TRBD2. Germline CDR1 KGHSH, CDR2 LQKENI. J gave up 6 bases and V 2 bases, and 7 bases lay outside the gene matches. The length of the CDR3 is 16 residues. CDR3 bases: TGTGCCAGCTCACCAATTGGGACTAGCGGGATTCCCGAGCAGTACTTC. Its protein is CASSPIGTSGIPEQYF.

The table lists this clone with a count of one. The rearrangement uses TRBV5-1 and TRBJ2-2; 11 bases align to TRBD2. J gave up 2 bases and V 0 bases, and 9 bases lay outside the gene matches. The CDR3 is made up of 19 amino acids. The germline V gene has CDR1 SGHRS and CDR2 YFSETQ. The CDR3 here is CASSLALAGARINTGELFF. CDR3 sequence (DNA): TGCGCCAGCAGCTTGGCACTAGCGGGGGCCCGGATTAACACCGGGGAGCTGTTTTTT.

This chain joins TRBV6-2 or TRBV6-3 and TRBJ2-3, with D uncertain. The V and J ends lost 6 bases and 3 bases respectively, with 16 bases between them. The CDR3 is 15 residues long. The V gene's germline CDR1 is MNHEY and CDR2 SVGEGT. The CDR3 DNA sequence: TGTGCCAGCAGCTTCGAGTTGATTTTGACAGATACGCAGTATTTT. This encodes CASSFELILTDTQYF.

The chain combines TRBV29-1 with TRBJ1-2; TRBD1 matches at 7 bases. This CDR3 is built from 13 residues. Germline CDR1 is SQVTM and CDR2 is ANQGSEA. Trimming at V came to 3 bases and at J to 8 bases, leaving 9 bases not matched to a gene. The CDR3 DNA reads TGCAGCGTTGATCGAACAGGGGTCTTCGGCTACACCTTC. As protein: CSVDRTGVFGYTF. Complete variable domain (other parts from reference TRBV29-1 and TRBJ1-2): SAVISQKPSRDICQRGTSLTIQCQVDSQVTMMFWYRQQPGQSLTLIATANQGSEATYESGFVIDKFPISRPNLTFSTLTVSNMSPEDSSIYLCSVDRTGVFGYTFGSGTRLTVV.

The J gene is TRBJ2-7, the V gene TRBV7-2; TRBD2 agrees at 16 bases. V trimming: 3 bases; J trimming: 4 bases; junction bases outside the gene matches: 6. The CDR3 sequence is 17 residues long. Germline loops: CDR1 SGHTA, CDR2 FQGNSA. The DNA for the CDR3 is TGTGCCAGCAGCTTCGGGACTAGCGGGGGGGCCGGTTACGAGCAGTACTTC. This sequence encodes CASSFGTSGGAGYEQYF.

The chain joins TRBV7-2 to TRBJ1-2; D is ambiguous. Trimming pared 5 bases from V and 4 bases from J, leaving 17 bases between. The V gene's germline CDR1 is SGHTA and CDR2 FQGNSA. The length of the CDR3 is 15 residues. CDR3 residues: CASSAIVGGSYGYTF. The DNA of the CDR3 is TGTGCCAGCAGCGCCATTGTAGGAGGGAGCTATGGCTACACCTTC. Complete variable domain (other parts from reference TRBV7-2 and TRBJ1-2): GAGVSQSPSNKVTEKGKDVELRCDPISGHTALYWYRQSLGQGLEFLIYFQGNSAPDKSGLPSDRFSAERTGGSVSTLTIQRTQQEDSAVYLCASSAIVGGSYGYTFGSGTRLTVV.

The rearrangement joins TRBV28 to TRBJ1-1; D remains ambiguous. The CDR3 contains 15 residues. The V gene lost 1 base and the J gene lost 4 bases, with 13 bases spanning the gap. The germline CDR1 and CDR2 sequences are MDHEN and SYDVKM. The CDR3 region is CASSLYGRGGTEAFF. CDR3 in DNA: TGTGCCAGCAGTTTATACGGCCGGGGAGGCACTGAAGCTTTCTTT.

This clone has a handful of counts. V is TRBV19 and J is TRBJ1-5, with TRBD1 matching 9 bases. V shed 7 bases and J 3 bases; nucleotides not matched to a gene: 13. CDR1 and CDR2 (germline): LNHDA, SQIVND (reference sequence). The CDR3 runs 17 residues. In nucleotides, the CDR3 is TGTGCCAGTAACTCGCGAACAGGGGGCCTCTACAATCAGCCCCAGCATTTT. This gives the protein CASNSRTGGLYNQPQHF.